The source of this T cell receptor (beta chain) is a study of blood T cell repertoires in COVID-19. TCRdb's table, derived via immunoSEQ multiplex PCR, lists solely in-frame clones and lacks some. The sample includes 150,000 to 200,000 clones, around 85% of them seen just once. The J segment lost 5 bases and the V segment lost 5 bases, leaving 5 bases of the junction unmatched. The CDR3 is made up of 16 amino acids. Germline-derived CDR1 and CDR2 are SSHAT and FNYEAQ (reference sequence). The gene calls are TRBV7-7 and TRBJ2-3; 15 nucleotides agree with TRBD2. The sample comprised peripheral blood. This TCR came from a human donor with active or convalescent COVID-19. The donor label of this sample is uncertain. This CDR3 reads CASSPGLAGGVDTQYF. As DNA, the CDR3 is TGTGCCAGCAGCCCCGGACTAGCGGGGGGGGTAGATACGCAGTATTTT.